The 8 T cell receptor beta chains below come from one sample, sequenced in a study of molecular identifiers for immune sequencing clone quantification. TCRdb called the PCR reads again in MiXCR, with one record for every CDR3 protein. This sample has around 460,000 distinct CDR3 sequences; 25% occur once, and the top ten carry around 0.79%. The sequencing sample was made of naive CD8+ T cells from blood, with Jurkat cell RNA spiked in. Indicated subset: FACS-sorted CD8+CD4-CCR7+CD45RA+ naive T cells. These TCRs come from a human donor in good health. Some libraries in this study had Jurkat cell RNA spiked in.

V gene TRBV7-9 combines with J gene TRBJ2-2; 7 positions match TRBD1. The length of the CDR3 is 15 residues. Germline values: CDR1 SEHNR, CDR2 FQNEAQ (reference sequence). Unmatched junction bases numbered 2, after V lost 1 base and J lost 3 bases. In nucleotides, the CDR3 is TGTGCCAGCAGCTTAGGACAGGGATACACCGGGGAGCTGTTTTTT. This encodes CASSLGQGYTGELFF.

Only a few counts were recorded for this clonotype. The chain recombines TRBV10-2 with TRBJ2-5; D remains ambiguous. V was shortened by 10 bases and J by 0 bases, with 18 bases between the two germline ends. Germline CDR1 is WSHSY and CDR2 is SAAADI. The CDR3 is made up of 15 amino acids. The CDR3 spells CAKRLKRRNQETQYF. In DNA form, the CDR3 reads TGCGCCAAACGGCTCAAACGGAGAAACCAAGAGACCCAGTACTTC.

This clonotype came up a few times. V usage is TRBV27 and J usage is TRBJ2-1, with 8 bases identical to TRBD1. Looked up from germline, CDR1 is MNHEY and CDR2 is SMNVEV (reference sequence). The J segment lost 2 bases and the V segment lost 5 bases, leaving 2 bases of the junction unmatched. The CDR3 loop spans 14 amino acids. CDR3 nucleotides: TGTGCCAGCAGTGGACAGGGACCCTACAATGAGCAGTTCTTC. Translation: CASSGQGPYNEQFF.

This clonotype was counted a few times. This chain joins TRBV30 and TRBJ2-7, with D tentatively TRBD1 (5 bases). The CDR3 covers 12 residues. V lost 1 base and J lost 1, with 5 bases in between. Germline V CDR1 and CDR2: GTSNPN, SVGIG (reference sequence). The CDR3 loop is CAWSGQSYEQYF. CDR3 nucleotide sequence: TGTGCCTGGAGTGGACAGTCCTACGAGCAGTACTTC. Using reference TRBV30 and TRBJ2-7 for the parts outside the CDR3, the full variable domain is SQTIHQWPATLVQPVGSPLSLECTVEGTSNPNLYWYRQAAGRGLQLLFYSVGIGQISSEVPQNLSASRPQDRQFILSSKKLLLSDSGFYLCAWSGQSYEQYFGPGTRLTVT.

The rearrangement uses TRBV7-2 and TRBJ2-7; TRBD1 matches at 8 bases. The CDR3 totals 13 residues. CDR1 and CDR2 (germline): SGHTA, FQGNSA. The trim removed 5 bases at V and 9 bases at J, leaving 9 bases unmatched. CDR3 loop: CASSPWTGSAQYF. CDR3 sequence (DNA): TGTGCCAGCAGCCCCTGGACAGGGAGCGCGCAGTACTTC.

The V call is TRBV4-3, the J call TRBJ1-2, with D possibly being TRBD1 (6 bases). V was clipped by 3 bases and J by 2 bases, with 13 bases between them. The CDR3 is made up of 15 amino acids. Looked up from germline, CDR1 is LGHNA and CDR2 is YSLEER. CDR3 loop: CASSHDWQGNYGYTF. CDR3 in DNA: TGCGCCAGCAGCCATGATTGGCAGGGGAACTATGGCTACACCTTC.

As for this clonotype: A read error is possible here, since a much larger clone lies one base away. The chain couples TRBV28 to TRBJ1-5; tentative D call: TRBD1 (5 bases). This CDR3 is 15 amino acids long. Per germline, CDR1 MDHEN and CDR2 SYDVKM. Trimming took off 8 bases at V and 5 bases at J, with 19 bases between the two ends. This CDR3 is CASGTIQGIDQPQHF. CDR3 sequence (DNA): TGTGCCAGCGGAACTATCCAGGGTATAGATCAGCCCCAGCATTTT.

This clonotype was counted ten times or more. The chain combines TRBV5-1 with TRBJ2-7, with TRBD2 identical over 11 bases. The J segment lost 4 bases and the V segment lost 3 bases, leaving 0 bases of the junction unmatched. Germline loops: CDR1 SGHRS, CDR2 YFSETQ. The CDR3 has 13 residues. The CDR3 sequence: CASSWTSGYEQYF. CDR3 coding DNA: TGCGCCAGCAGCTGGACTAGCGGGTACGAGCAGTACTTC.